The entry that follows covers one T cell receptor beta chain sequence. Its antigen remains unknown. Treatment reported: oral pan-JAK inhibitor, 5-10 mg twice daily. Researchers gathered lesional scalp punch biopsies and peripheral blood from patients with alopecia areata. The data originate from a study of CD8+ T cells in alopecia areata. Whole-study findings and limits: Elevated clonality characterized lesional scalp relative to normal scalp, particularly in alopecia totalis/universalis.

As the sequencing template, cDNA was produced by extracting RNA and reverse transcribing it. Some clones are missing from TCRdb's copy, which holds only in-frame ones; the method was immunoSEQ multiplex PCR. The table lists 200,000 to 250,000 clones, 30% to 40% of them singletons. Sequences were derived from CD4+ T cells sorted from blood, sampled around week 30, from a patient treated with tofacitinib. The clonotype originates from a human donor with alopecia areata.

Here the CDR3 reads CSVGPGQGSQETQYF. The DNA for the CDR3 is TGCAGCGTTGGCCCGGGACAGGGTTCTCAAGAGACCCAGTACTTC. The V gene is TRBV29-1, the J gene TRBJ2-5; TRBD1 agrees at 9 bases. CDR3 length: 15 residues. Germline V gene sequence: CDR1 SQVTM, CDR2 ANQGSEA. The trim removed 4 bases at V and 2 bases at J, leaving 8 bases unmatched. The variable domain in full, completed from reference TRBV29-1 and TRBJ2-5, reads SAVISQKPSRDICQRGTSLTIQCQVDSQVTMMFWYRQQPGQSLTLIATANQGSEATYESGFVIDKFPISRPNLTFSTLTVSNMSPEDSSIYLCSVGPGQGSQETQYFGPGTRLLVL.